These T cell receptor beta chains were read from a single sample in a study of shared clonotypes between healthy human individuals. The protocol was immunoSEQ multiplex PCR, while the TCRdb copy is restricted to in-frame clones and leaves out a portion. Of under 2,000,000 clones detected, about 95% appear once; the ten largest clones hold roughly 1.2%. The sequencing input was naive CD8+ T cells sorted from blood. These receptors were taken from a man aged 18-30 years in good health. The conserved cysteine and the conserved F or W are not part of the CDR3 here.

J,V,CDR3
TRBJ2-7,TRBV29-1,SVSPGGEYEQY
TRBJ2-1,TRBV9,ASSVRTGSFINEQF
TRBJ2-7,TRBV4-1,ASSQEPGLAYEQY
TRBJ1-2,TRBV19,ASSNPQGGLSGYT
TRBJ2-3,TRBV4-3,ASSQARTPSTDTQY
TRBJ2-3,TRBV6-5,ASTGRRQTDTQY
TRBJ2-6,TRBV19,ASSIGGAGANVLT
TRBJ2-1,TRBV6-5,ASSYSTGERYNEQF
TRBJ1-1,TRBV5-1,ASSLVLNTEAF
TRBJ2-7,TRBV9,ASSVEIGEAEQY
TRBJ2-7,TRBV7-9,ASSTTGDSFQQY
TRBJ2-5,TRBV4-1,ASSQGLDTAETQY
TRBJ2-7,TRBV7-6,ASSLAKSSEVGYEQY
TRBJ2-1,TRBV6-6,ASSYSGRGTGEQF
TRBJ1-4,TRBV9,ASSSTGGLDEKLF
TRBJ1-6,TRBV10-1,ASSSSQAGVRGSPLH
TRBJ2-3,TRBV10-2,ASSESGGTDTQY
TRBJ2-1,TRBV10-3,ALGASGTSSHNEQF
TRBJ2-7,TRBV7-9,ASSTTTRGAFEQY
TRBJ2-7,TRBV2,ASSPGGKWY
TRBJ1-1,TRBV6-6,ASSSYLGEAF
TRBJ2-5,TRBV9,ASSADLAGVVETQY
TRBJ2-5,TRBV15,ATSPTGSGGTQY
TRBJ1-6,TRBV9,ASSVGGDYNNSPLH
TRBJ2-7,TRBV7-9,ASSAARGREALYEQY
TRBJ2-7,TRBV13,ASSLRGGTAVSYEQY
TRBJ2-1,TRBV4-1,ASSHGLAGVYEQF
TRBJ2-1,TRBV19,ASSSFGTSGRGEQF